Below, one T cell receptor (beta chain) is given with its context. Its antigen is unidentified. This CDR3 spans 14 amino acids. Germline V gives CDR1 ENHRY, CDR2 SYGVKD. This sample was included in a study of shared clonotypes between healthy human individuals. Study at large: For every donor, three CD4 naive, three CD4 memory, two CD8 naive and one CD8 memory plates were used.

TCRdb's table, derived via immunoSEQ multiplex PCR, lists solely in-frame clones and lacks some. The table shows over 950,000 clones, with 77% occurring only once. General observations from the study: Relative to clonotypes present in all four donors, those not shared had lower generation probabilities.

Sequenced material: memory CD4+ T cells from PBMCs. The sample's subset: CD45RA-negative fraction. The rearrangement joins TRBV10-3 to TRBJ2-5, with D maybe TRBD1 (5 bases). The DNA matches TRBJ2-7 better at its end, which makes the J call doubtful. The receptor's source is a man between 18 and 35 years old in good health. Some clones in this sample may be carry-over from other donors' samples. The CDR3 nucleotides read TGTGCCATCAGTGACGCAACAGGAGTCGACGAGCAGTACTTC. Translated, it gives CAISDATGVDEQYF.